Below are 9 T cell receptor beta chains sequenced from a single sample in a study of cytomegalovirus exposure and HLA in healthy donors. The PCR employed 60 Vbeta primers together with 13 Jbeta primers. The protocol was immunoSEQ multiplex PCR, while the TCRdb copy is restricted to in-frame clones and leaves out a portion. The sample records about 190,000 clones, 70% to 75% being singletons. Specimen: PBMCs. These receptor sequences come from a man aged 25-45 years in good health and CMV-seropositive.

The V gene is TRBV4-3, the J gene TRBJ2-7, with D unresolved. Trimming stripped 0 bases from V and 1 base from J, with 4 bases between. CDR3 length: 13 residues. Germline CDR1 LGHNA, CDR2 YSLEER. Here the CDR3 DNA reads TGCGCCAGCAGCCAAGACCGGTCCTACGAGCAGTACTTC. Amino acids: CASSQDRSYEQYF.

This clone appeared a few times. The chain recombines TRBV5-6 with TRBJ2-7, with D possibly matching TRBD1 (6 bases). Germline lookup yields CDR1 SGHDT and CDR2 YYEEEE. Trimming cost V 4 bases and J 7 bases, with 12 bases left between them. The CDR3 runs 12 residues. The DNA of the CDR3 is TGTGCCAGCAGCCCCAGGGGCCAAGAGCAGTACTTC. It is translated as CASSPRGQEQYF.

This chain joins TRBV29-1 and TRBJ1-2, with D possibly being TRBD1 (6 bases). Germline-derived CDR1 and CDR2 are SQVTM and ANQGSEA. The V end was cut by 5 bases, the J end by 4 bases, with 11 bases between. The CDR3 contains 12 residues. For the CDR3, the DNA is TGCAGCGTTATAGGGGGGGCCTATGGCTACACCTTC. This codes for CSVIGGAYGYTF. The whole variable domain, remainder taken from reference TRBV29-1 and TRBJ1-2, is SAVISQKPSRDICQRGTSLTIQCQVDSQVTMMFWYRQQPGQSLTLIATANQGSEATYESGFVIDKFPISRPNLTFSTLTVSNMSPEDSSIYLCSVIGGAYGYTFGSGTRLTVV.

J is TRBJ2-7 and V is TRBV9; TRBD1 matches 11 bases. Losses at the gene ends were 4 bases for V and 6 bases for J; bases not matched to a gene: 6. Germline-derived CDR1 and CDR2 are SGDLS and YYNGEE. This CDR3 contains 14 residues. The CDR3 reads CASSLGTGGGEQYF. The CDR3 region has the DNA TGTGCCAGCAGCTTGGGGACAGGGGGAGGCGAGCAGTACTTC.

Details on this clone: This sample includes further DNA sequences coding for the same CDR3. V gene TRBV9 combines with J gene TRBJ2-5, with TRBD2 matching 10 bases. Germline assignment: CDR1 SGDLS and CDR2 YYNGEE. Trimming took 0 bases from V and 5 from J; bases not matched to a gene: 7. This CDR3 is 16 amino acids long. Written as DNA, the CDR3 is TGTGCCAGCAGCGTAGGAGCGGGAGGGTCAGGGGAGACCCAGTACTTC. Its protein product is CASSVGAGGSGETQYF.

The rearrangement joins TRBV18 to TRBJ1-6; no definite D call. Trimming pared 0 bases from V and 7 bases from J, leaving 10 bases between. Germline loops: CDR1 KGHSH, CDR2 LQKENI. The CDR3 length is 15 residues. The CDR3 DNA reads TGTGCCAGCTCACCACCGGGTGGGCTGAATTCACCCCTCCACTTT. Translating gives CASSPPGGLNSPLHF.

The chain couples TRBV23-1 to TRBJ1-2; 8 positions match TRBD1. TRBV23-1 is placed among ORFs of uncertain function. Trimming took 2 bases from V and 9 from J; bases not matched to a gene: 11. CDR3 length equals 15 residues. The CDR3, as DNA: TGCGCCAGCAGTCAACCCGGGACAGGTACGCCATGCTACACCTTC. Encoded protein: CASSQPGTGTPCYTF.

This chain uses TRBV27 with TRBJ1-2; TRBD1 is a possible D gene (5 bases). The CDR3 has 16 amino acids. CDR1 MNHEY and CDR2 SMNVEV come from the germline V gene (reference sequence). The V end was cut by 2 bases, the J end by 7 bases, with 20 bases between. The CDR3 DNA is TGTGCCAGCAGTTTAACGAGTCAGGGATCTTTCTCTGGCTACACCTTC. Amino acids: CASSLTSQGSFSGYTF.

The chain uses TRBV6-5 and TRBJ2-5; 9 positions match TRBD1. V dropped 5 bases and J dropped 1; count of bases not matched to a gene: 2. CDR3 length: 14 residues. CDR1 is MNHEY, CDR2 SVGAGI, per germline. CDR3 residues: CASSRDRVQETQYF. For the CDR3, the DNA is TGTGCCAGCAGTCGGGACAGGGTCCAAGAGACCCAGTACTTC.